The clone carrying this TCR beta chain showed up just a few times. Method: immunoSEQ multiplex PCR; TCRdb's copy keeps in-frame clones and lacks some. Of some 250,000 clones listed, over 65% are singletons. V lost 2 bases to trimming and J lost 12 bases; unmatched junction nucleotides: 10. The CDR3 covers 14 residues. Per the germline V gene, CDR1 is MNHEY and CDR2 is SVGEGT. This record comes from a study of blood T cell repertoires in COVID-19. About the study: Nucleic acid was either cDNA or gDNA, and it came from T cells, B-cell-depleted T cells, or PBMCs.

The J gene is TRBJ2-1, the V gene TRBV6-2 or TRBV6-3; 7 positions agree with TRBD1. The receptor was isolated from a woman older than 75 with acute or convalescent COVID-19. Input material: peripheral blood. The CDR3 region has the DNA TGTGCCAGCAGTTACGGGGGACAGCCCGCCGGGCAGTTCTTC. Encoded protein: CASSYGGQPAGQFF.